In this sample, the clone carrying this TCR beta chain turned up a few times. What it binds is unknown. As for time point: patch test 1, 2 weeks after DPC sensitization. The treatment here: therapeutic diphenylcyclopropenone sensitization with weekly scalp DPC. This record comes from a study of human T cells and chemical hapten exposure. Across the whole study: The study lasted about 24 weeks, and patients were dosed weekly with diphenylcyclopropenone on the scalp throughout. A mostly female patient group had alopecia areata, totalis or universalis.

From the RACE reads, TCRdb called clonotypes with MiXCR, one entry per CDR3 protein. The data contain 370,000 or so distinct CDR3 sequences, approximately 5.1% of them singletons. General study findings and limits: As patch test score rose, PT1 expanded TCR counts tended to rise as well.

The CDR3 consists of 16 residues. In germline, CDR1 is SGHTS, CDR2 YDEGEE. V was clipped by 1 base and J by 2 bases, with 10 bases between them. The genes are TRBV5-8 and TRBJ2-6; D uncertain. This sequence originates from a woman in her forties or fifties with alopecia areata. Some clones in this sample may be carry-over from other donors' samples. The material sequenced was whole blood, taken in connection with sensitization to the hapten diphenylcyclopropenone (DPC). The CDR3 DNA is TGTGCCAGCAGCTTGAGCGTTGCGCCTGGGGCCAACGTCCTGACTTTC. Encoded protein: CASSLSVAPGANVLTF.